The present T cell receptor (beta chain) was sequenced within a study of blood T cell repertoires in COVID-19. Study at large: Collection of acute and convalescent COVID-19 samples took place in the United States, Italy and Spain. T cells, B-cell-depleted T cells, or PBMCs provided the cDNA or gDNA that served as material.

Germline V gene lookup returns CDR1 GTSNPN and CDR2 SVGIG (reference sequence). Losses at the gene ends were 8 bases for V and 2 bases for J; bases not matched to a gene: 7. The CDR3 totals 14 residues. In the authors' methods: Quantification of nucleated cells was approximated via reference gene primer amplification. Clones were read by immunoSEQ multiplex PCR, and TCRdb kept only the in-frame ones, dropping some. V, J and clone size derive from that table, while D and trimming were established from the DNA sequence. The table records 120,000 or so clones, 88% of them present only once. This TCR was recovered from a man between 50 and 59 years old with acute or convalescent COVID-19. The V gene is TRBV30, the J gene TRBJ1-3, with 9 positions matching TRBD1. Sequenced: peripheral blood. CDR3 protein: CAGAGTGTGNTIYF. CDR3 in DNA: TGTGCCGGGGCCGGGACAGGGACTGGAAACACCATATATTTT.